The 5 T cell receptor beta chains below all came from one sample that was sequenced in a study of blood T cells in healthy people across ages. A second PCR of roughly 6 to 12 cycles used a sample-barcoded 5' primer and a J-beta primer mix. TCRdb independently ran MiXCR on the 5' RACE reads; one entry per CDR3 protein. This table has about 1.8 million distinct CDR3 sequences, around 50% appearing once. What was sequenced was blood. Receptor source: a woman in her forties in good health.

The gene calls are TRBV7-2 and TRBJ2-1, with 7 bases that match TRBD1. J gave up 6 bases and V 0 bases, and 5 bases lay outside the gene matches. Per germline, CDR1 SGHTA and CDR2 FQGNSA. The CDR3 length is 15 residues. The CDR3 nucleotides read TGTGCCAGCAGCTTAGCGACCGGGACAGTCAATGAGCAGTTCTTC. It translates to CASSLATGTVNEQFF.

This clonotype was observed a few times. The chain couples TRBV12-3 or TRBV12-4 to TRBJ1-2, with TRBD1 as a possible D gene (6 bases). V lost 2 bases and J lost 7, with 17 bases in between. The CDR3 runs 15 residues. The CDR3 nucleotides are TGTGCCAGCAGTTTAAACCCAGGGCCACAGGGTGGCTACACCTTC. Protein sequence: CASSLNPGPQGGYTF.

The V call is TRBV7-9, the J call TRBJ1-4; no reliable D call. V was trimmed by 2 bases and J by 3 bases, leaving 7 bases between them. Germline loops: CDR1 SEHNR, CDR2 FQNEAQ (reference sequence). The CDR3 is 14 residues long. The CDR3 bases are TGTGCCAGCAGCTTATTGTCTTCTAATGAAAAACTGTTTTTT. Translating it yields CASSLLSSNEKLFF.

CDR3 sequence: CASSSLPGQQQYF. The CDR3 DNA reads as TGTGCCAGCAGTTCCTTACCGGGACAGCAGCAGTATTTT. The V call is TRBV6-4, the J call TRBJ2-3; 7 bases match TRBD1. Germline trimming cut 5 bases from V and 11 bases from J; bases unmatched to any gene: 10. From germline, CDR1 is MRHNA and CDR2 SNTAGT. This CDR3 spans 13 amino acids.

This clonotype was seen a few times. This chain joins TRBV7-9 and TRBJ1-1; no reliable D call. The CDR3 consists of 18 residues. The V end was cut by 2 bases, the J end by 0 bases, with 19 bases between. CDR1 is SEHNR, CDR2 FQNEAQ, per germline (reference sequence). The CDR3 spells CASSLTSLLQTMNTEAFF. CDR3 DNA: TGTGCCAGCAGCTTAACCTCTTTACTACAAACGATGAACACTGAAGCTTTCTTT.